A single T cell receptor beta chain is shown here with its context. The CDR3 consists of 14 residues. Germline V CDR1 and CDR2: KGHSH, LQKENI. The V gene lost 2 bases and the J gene lost 4 bases, with 9 bases spanning the gap. These data come from a study of T-cell reconstitution after alpha-beta-depleted transplantation in children. Unique molecular identifiers were incorporated into the prepared TCRbeta library. TCRdb used MiXCR to reprocess the PCR reads, holding one entry per CDR3 protein. Among about 460,000 distinct CDR3 sequences listed, approximately 12% were seen once. The sequence was obtained from a human donor who donated a stem cell graft to a child with combined immunodeficiency. Sequencing was performed on PBMCs from the stem cell graft donor, taken from the stem cell graft. The gene calls are TRBV18 and TRBJ1-5; D remains ambiguous. The CDR3 here is CASSPNTKNQPQHF. The CDR3 DNA is TGTGCCAGCTCACCAAACACAAAGAATCAGCCCCAGCATTTT.